What follows are 32 T cell receptor beta chains derived from one specimen sequenced in a study of T cell responses to AZD1222 COVID-19 vaccine. Produced via immunoSEQ multiplex PCR; TCRdb's table is partial and in-frame only. In the table there are about 140,000 clones, around nine tenths of which are singletons. The source material was peripheral blood, sampled on day 0 of AZD1222 vaccination. Receptors were obtained from an adult in good health.

This chain connects TRBV27 to TRBJ1-1; D not resolved. V lost 3 bases, J lost 4 bases, and 9 bases lay in between. The CDR3 runs 13 residues. CDR1 is MNHEY, CDR2 SMNVEV, per germline (reference sequence). In nucleotides, the CDR3 is TGTGCCAGCAGTTTTCTAAGTCGCACTGAAGCTTTCTTT. Amino acids: CASSFLSRTEAFF.

This chain joins TRBV7-9 and TRBJ1-3; D is ambiguous. The length of the CDR3 is 14 residues. The V gene's germline CDR1 is SEHNR and CDR2 FQNEAQ (reference sequence). The V end lost 6 bases, the J end lost 0 bases, and 9 bases lay between the germline ends. The CDR3 loop reads CASSRGISGNTIYF. The CDR3 DNA reads as TGTGCCAGCAGTCGAGGGATCTCTGGAAACACCATATATTTT.

The chain employs TRBV5-1 and TRBJ2-7; 12 bases are shared with TRBD2. The CDR3 sequence is 15 residues long. Trimming took 0 bases from V and 7 from J; bases not matched to a gene: 5. The germline CDR1 and CDR2 sequences are SGHRS and YFSETQ. CDR3 sequence (DNA): TGCGCCAGCAGCTTGGGACTAGCGGGAGTATGGGAGCAGTACTTC. Its protein product is CASSLGLAGVWEQYF.

The J gene is TRBJ2-1, the V gene TRBV4-1, with 9 bases fitting TRBD2. Losses at the gene ends were 1 base for V and 7 bases for J; bases not matched to a gene: 2. The CDR3 is made up of 14 amino acids. CDR1 and CDR2 (germline): MGHRA, YSYEKL. The DNA of the CDR3 is TGCGCCAGCAGCCAAGGGGCGGGAGGGAATGAGCAGTTCTTC. Translated: CASSQGAGGNEQFF.

The gene calls are TRBV27 and TRBJ1-5; D possibly corresponds to TRBD1 (5 bases). Germline CDR1 MNHEY, CDR2 SMNVEV (reference sequence). V shed 6 bases and J shed 6 bases, with 12 bases lying between them. This CDR3 comprises 13 residues. The CDR3 protein is CASRGPGSQPQHF. In DNA form, the CDR3 reads TGTGCCAGCAGGGGGCCAGGGAGTCAGCCCCAGCATTTT.

This chain connects TRBV28 to TRBJ2-5, with unresolved D. V lost 5 bases to trimming and J lost 5 bases, with 12 bases between them. This CDR3 region has 13 residues. Germline V lookup: CDR1 MDHEN, CDR2 SYDVKM. In DNA form, the CDR3 reads TGTGCCAGCAGTCGAGACTGGTGGGAGACCCAGTACTTC. This translates into CASSRDWWETQYF. Drawing the rest from reference TRBV28 and TRBJ2-5, the complete variable domain is DVKVTQSSRYLVKRTGEKVFLECVQDMDHENMFWYRQDPGLGLRLIYFSYDVKMKEKGDIPEGYSVSREKKERFSLILESASTNQTSMYLCASSRDWWETQYFGPGTRLLVL.

This CDR3 reads CASSLLAGVGNEQFF. CDR3 DNA sequence: TGTGCCAGCAGTTTACTAGCGGGAGTTGGGAATGAGCAGTTCTTC. The chain carries TRBV28 and TRBJ2-1; TRBD2 agrees at 10 bases. From germline, CDR1 is MDHEN and CDR2 SYDVKM. The V gene end was trimmed by 2 bases and the J gene end by 7 bases; junction bases not matched to a gene: 5. The CDR3 loop spans 15 amino acids.

The V and J genes are TRBV5-1 and TRBJ2-7; 7 bases line up with TRBD2. The CDR3 covers 14 residues. Germline CDR1 and CDR2: SGHRS and YFSETQ. With V trimmed by 4 bases and J by 3 bases, 7 bases remained unmatched. The CDR3 here is CASSISGIYYEQYF. In DNA form, the CDR3 reads TGCGCCAGCAGCATAAGCGGGATTTACTACGAGCAGTACTTC. The variable domain in full, completed from reference TRBV5-1 and TRBJ2-7, reads KAGVTQTPRYLIKTRGQQVTLSCSPISGHRSVSWYQQTPGQGLQFLFEYFSETQRNKGNFPGRFSGRQFSNSRSEMNVSTLELGDSALYLCASSISGIYYEQYFGPGTRLTVT.

The chain links TRBV5-1 to TRBJ2-1; TRBD2 agrees at 13 bases. The CDR3 is 16 residues long. Germline lookup yields CDR1 SGHRS and CDR2 YFSETQ. V gave up 4 bases and J gave up 6 bases; unmatched junction bases: 7. This chain's CDR3 is CASSPGGLAGINEQFF. The CDR3 region has the DNA TGCGCCAGCAGCCCTGGGGGACTAGCGGGAATCAATGAGCAGTTCTTC.

In this sample, this clone turned up once. This sequence joins TRBV6-4 and TRBJ2-1, with TRBD2 matching over 14 bases. CDR1 and CDR2 (germline): MRHNA, SNTAGT. The CDR3 contains 14 residues. Germline trimming cut 5 bases from V and 9 bases from J; bases unmatched to any gene: 3. Here the CDR3 DNA reads TGTGCCAGCAGTCTGGGACTAGCGGGAGTTGAGCAGTTCTTC. This encodes CASSLGLAGVEQFF.

The rearrangement joins TRBV2 to TRBJ2-3; 7 nucleotides agree with TRBD2. The V gene end was trimmed by 6 bases and the J gene end by 1 base; junction bases not matched to a gene: 13. CDR3 length: 17 residues. Germline CDR1 is SNHLY and CDR2 is FYNNEI. The CDR3 protein is CASSRRWLAARTDTQYF. Written as DNA, the CDR3 is TGTGCCAGCAGCCGAAGGTGGCTAGCGGCACGCACAGATACGCAGTATTTT.

The CDR3 sequence is CASSRTTDSPLHF. The CDR3 nucleotides are TGTGCCAGCAGTCGGACGACGGATTCACCCCTCCACTTT. V and J are TRBV7-3 and TRBJ1-6; unclear D gene. The CDR3 length is 13 residues. Per germline, CDR1 SGHTA and CDR2 FQGTGA. The V gene lost 6 bases and the J gene lost 8 bases, with 11 bases spanning the gap.

V usage is TRBV5-4 and J usage is TRBJ1-4; D gene uncertain. V was trimmed by 4 bases and J by 3 bases, leaving 10 bases between them. The CDR3 is 14 amino acids. Per germline, CDR1 SGHNT and CDR2 YYREEE (reference sequence). The CDR3 sequence is CASSRPEANEKLFF. CDR3 nucleotide sequence: TGTGCCAGCAGCCGACCGGAGGCTAATGAAAAACTGTTTTTT.

V and J are TRBV2 and TRBJ1-4; no firm D call. V shed 3 bases and J shed 0 bases, with 11 bases lying between them. Germline lookup yields CDR1 SNHLY and CDR2 FYNNEI. The CDR3 covers 16 residues. CDR3 DNA: TGTGCCAGCAGTGAGTTCGGCGGGCCAACTAATGAAAAACTGTTTTTT. As protein: CASSEFGGPTNEKLFF. Variable domain in full (rest from reference TRBV2 and TRBJ1-4): EPEVTQTPSHQVTQMGQEVILRCVPISNHLYFYWYRQILGQKVEFLVSFYNNEISEKSEIFDDQFSVERPDGSNFTLKIRSTKLEDSAMYFCASSEFGGPTNEKLFFGSGTQLSVL.

The DNA for the CDR3 is TGTGCCAGCAGCTCCCGGGCGGTAGCGGGGCCCACTGGCACAGATACGCAGTATTTT. Translation gives CASSSRAVAGPTGTDTQYF. The chain joins TRBV7-9 to TRBJ2-3, with 8 bases lining up with TRBD2. Trimming cost V 4 bases and J 1 base; bases outside gene matches: 16. The CDR3 sequence is 19 residues long. Germline assignment: CDR1 SEHNR and CDR2 FQNEAQ (reference sequence).

The chain uses TRBV7-9 and TRBJ1-6; D uncertain. V was pared by 5 bases and J by 6 bases, with 8 bases between. This CDR3 contains 13 residues. Germline V gene sequence: CDR1 SEHNR, CDR2 FQNEAQ (reference sequence). The CDR3 here is CASSPSSNSPLHF. The CDR3 bases are TGTGCCAGCAGCCCCTCTAGTAATTCACCCCTCCACTTT.

The sample holds one count of this clone. V is TRBV5-4 and J is TRBJ2-7; 9 bases are a match to TRBD1. The J segment lost 2 bases and the V segment lost 0 bases, leaving 3 bases of the junction unmatched. Germline CDR1 reads SGHNT; CDR2 reads YYREEE (reference sequence). The CDR3 has 15 residues. CDR3 in DNA: TGTGCCAGCAGCTTGGTCGGGACAGGGACCTACGAGCAGTACTTC. Translating it yields CASSLVGTGTYEQYF. Looking up the rest from reference TRBV5-4 and TRBJ2-7 gives the full variable domain: ETGVTQSPTHLIKTRGQQVTLRCSSQSGHNTVSWYQQALGQGPQFIFQYYREEENGRGNFPPRFSGLQFPNYSSELNVNALELDDSALYLCASSLVGTGTYEQYFGPGTRLTVT.

V and J are TRBV30 and TRBJ1-3, with unresolved D. Per the germline V gene, CDR1 is GTSNPN and CDR2 is SVGIG (reference sequence). V shed 4 bases and J shed 0 bases, with 7 bases lying between them. The CDR3 is made up of 13 amino acids. The CDR3 region has the DNA TGTGCCTGGACAGTTTACTCTGGAAACACCATATATTTT. It yields the protein CAWTVYSGNTIYF.

The sample holds one count of this clone. V is TRBV5-4 and J is TRBJ2-1; 7 nucleotides match TRBD2. Germline trimming cut 5 bases from V and 8 bases from J; bases unmatched to any gene: 7. The CDR3 is 13 residues long. Germline CDR1 and CDR2: SGHNT and YYREEE (reference sequence). In DNA form, the CDR3 reads TGTGCCAGCAGACTAGCGAGACGAGATGAGCAGTTCTTC. This gives the protein CASRLARRDEQFF.

The chain combines TRBV7-6 with TRBJ2-7; either TRBD1 or TRBD2 may fit D (5 bases each). Germline V lookup: CDR1 SGHVS, CDR2 FNYEAQ. Trimming cost V 5 bases and J 2 bases, with 16 bases left between them. The CDR3 is 15 residues long. CDR3 nucleotide sequence: TGTGCCAGCAGCATGTGGGATCAGGGACCCTACGAGCAGTACTTC. Protein product: CASSMWDQGPYEQYF. Complete variable domain (other parts from reference TRBV7-6 and TRBJ2-7): GAGVSQSPRYKVTKRGQDVALRCDPISGHVSLYWYRQALGQGPEFLTYFNYEAQQDKSGLPNDRFSAERPEGSISTLTIQRTEQRDSAMYRCASSMWDQGPYEQYFGPGTRLTVT.

The chain combines TRBV7-3 with TRBJ1-6; D is ambiguous. CDR1 and CDR2 (germline): SGHTA, FQGTGA. CDR3 length equals 13 residues. V lost 3 bases to trimming and J lost 13 bases, with 13 bases between them. DNA of the CDR3: TGTGCCAGCAGCTTGGGCGAGGGTCATCCCCTCCACTTT. It is translated as CASSLGEGHPLHF.

This chain connects TRBV11-2 to TRBJ2-7; 9 positions agree with TRBD2. The CDR3 totals 14 residues. The J segment lost 9 bases and the V segment lost 10 bases, leaving 16 bases of the junction unmatched. Germline lookup yields CDR1 SGHAT and CDR2 FQNNGV. As DNA, the CDR3 is TGTGCCACCGCGAGACTAGCGGACCTACGAGGGCAGTACTTC. Its protein product is CATARLADLRGQYF.

This sequence joins TRBV19 and TRBJ1-6, with a tentative D call TRBD1 (5 bases). This CDR3 region has 14 residues. Trimming removed 6 bases from V and 5 bases from J, with 11 bases in between. Germline V CDR1 and CDR2: LNHDA, SQIVND (reference sequence). The CDR3 DNA sequence: TGTGCCAGTAGCCCCTCGGGGGATAATTCACCCCTCCACTTT. This translates into CASSPSGDNSPLHF.

This chain links TRBV5-8 with TRBJ2-7; 9 bases match TRBD1. J lost 2 bases, V lost 3 bases, and 6 bases had no gene match. Germline V lookup: CDR1 SGHTS, CDR2 YDEGEE. The CDR3 covers 15 residues. In DNA form, the CDR3 reads TGTGCCAGCAGCTCCCGGGACAGGGCTGCCTACGAGCAGTACTTC. This encodes CASSSRDRAAYEQYF.

V gene TRBV27 combines with J gene TRBJ2-3, with TRBD2 identical over 12 bases. Germline trimming cut 6 bases from V and 5 bases from J; bases unmatched to any gene: 6. CDR3 length: 15 amino acids. Germline lookup yields CDR1 MNHEY and CDR2 SMNVEV (reference sequence). The CDR3 DNA reads TGTGCCAGCAGCACACTAGCGGGAGGACTAGATACGCAGTATTTT. This gives the protein CASSTLAGGLDTQYF.

The chain couples TRBV27 to TRBJ1-2, with 7 bases matching TRBD1. In germline, CDR1 is MNHEY, CDR2 SMNVEV (reference sequence). This CDR3 has 14 amino acids. Germline trimming cut 4 bases from V and 3 bases from J; bases unmatched to any gene: 5. The DNA of the CDR3 is TGTGCCAGCAGTTCCCTTGACAGGGACTATGGCTACACCTTC. Translated, it gives CASSSLDRDYGYTF.

CDR3 DNA: TGTGCCAGCTCACAGGGGACAGGAGCTTTCTTT. This encodes CASSQGTGAFF. The chain recombines TRBV18 with TRBJ1-1; 8 bases match TRBD1. The CDR3 is made up of 11 amino acids. The J segment lost 10 bases and the V segment lost 4 bases, leaving 2 bases of the junction unmatched. The germline V gene has CDR1 KGHSH and CDR2 LQKENI.

The V and J genes are TRBV3-1 (or the pseudogene TRBV3-2) and TRBJ2-7, with TRBD2 matching 7 bases. The junction had 8 bases not matched to a gene; V was cut back by 3 bases and J by 6 bases. Germline V lookup: CDR1 LGHDT, CDR2 YNNKEL (reference sequence). This CDR3 comprises 14 residues. In DNA, the CDR3 is TGTGCCAGCAGCCACGAGACTAGCTTTGGCGAGCAGTACTTC. Its protein is CASSHETSFGEQYF.

The chain employs TRBV5-1 and TRBJ2-7, with D perhaps TRBD2 (6 bases). CDR3 size: 14 residues. V lost 3 bases to trimming and J lost 6 bases, with 16 bases between them. Per the germline V gene, CDR1 is SGHRS and CDR2 is YFSETQ. In nucleotides, the CDR3 is TGCGCCAGCAGCTGGGGGGTCGGGACCGGCGAGCAGTACTTC. Translated, it gives CASSWGVGTGEQYF.

The chain couples TRBV6-5 to TRBJ2-1, with 9 positions matching TRBD1. The junction had 4 bases not matched to a gene; V was cut back by 5 bases and J by 5 bases. Germline CDR1 is MNHEY and CDR2 is SVGAGI. The CDR3 spans 14 residues. Here the CDR3 reads CASSPRDRDNEQFF. For the CDR3, the DNA is TGTGCCAGCAGTCCTCGGGACAGGGACAATGAGCAGTTCTTC.

This chain joins TRBV2 and TRBJ2-1; 8 nucleotides line up with TRBD1. V dropped 3 bases and J dropped 5; count of bases not matched to a gene: 9. This CDR3 region has 16 residues. Germline lookup yields CDR1 SNHLY and CDR2 FYNNEI. The CDR3 here is CASSDPDRVINNEQFF. As DNA, the CDR3 is TGTGCCAGCAGTGATCCGGACAGGGTGATAAACAATGAGCAGTTCTTC.

V and J are TRBV4-1 and TRBJ2-2, with no clear D. Germline assignment: CDR1 MGHRA and CDR2 YSYEKL. There are 14 residues in the CDR3. Trimming cost V 4 bases and J 1 base, with 7 bases left between them. CDR3 residues: CASSLERNTGELFF. DNA of the CDR3: TGCGCCAGCAGCCTTGAACGGAACACCGGGGAGCTGTTTTTT.